This record looks at one T cell receptor beta chain sequence and its context. This clone was observed a few times. Its recognized antigen is unknown. No per-base quality is available; no much larger clone lies one base away. These data originate in a study of long-term antiretroviral therapy in people with HIV (dated 2022 in TCRdb). Turning to the overall study: The earliest samples were collected roughly a decade before the 2015 WHO recommendation for immediate ART, at a time when ART was usually postponed until CD4 counts fell. Among the 30 or so participants with HIV, approximately 10 were female. A retrospective serial study tested whether changes in peripheral blood TRB repertoire composition and diversity were associated with ART initiation and durable HIV suppression. No cross-contamination during QIAcube processing turned up in test extractions that ran a monoclonal T-cell line alongside around 32 polyclonal samples. A total of 192 cryopreserved PBMC samples were contributed to the cohort by 30 adults with confirmed HIV infection, with samples collected serially over a mean of approximately six years (range 1-12). General conclusions and limits of the study: Because PBMC availability was limited, only the TCR beta chain was sequenced, with no alpha chain pairing. Starting ART was linked to a significant rise in TRB diversity, yet even with long-term ART the diversity remained significantly lower than in transplant donor controls. Compared with controls, HIV repertoires had narrower CDR3 length ranges, and the network structure pointed to an antigen-experienced repertoire that shifted only slightly toward naive after ART. Because pre-ART samples had limited cell numbers, unsorted PBMC were profiled rather than sorted CD4+ and CD8+ T cells. Expanded TRB clones identified before ART initiation dominated the repertoire across all time points, though the dominance fluctuated and decreased in many PLHIV after ART. The samples span the years 2004 to 2017, and the ART regimens used at that time may not be as effective as current regimens. No data were available on ART adherence, viral resistance or therapy changes, limiting inferences about post-ART repertoire changes.

To be included, a participant needed at least one PBMC sample from before ART initiation plus at least two post-ART samples. Treatment was received in the United States of America by all participants with HIV. Before DNA extraction, cryopreserved samples containing roughly 1-11 million PBMC were thawed and washed. At the time of the earliest PBMC sample, participants with HIV were aged between roughly 23 and 60 years. Each participant contributed PBMC samples from 1-4 timepoints before ART initiation and 2-8 timepoints after ART initiation, with a median of 7 samples. Serial HIV viral load, CD4+ T-cell count, ART history and demographic data were obtained for every participant. Genomic DNA was extracted from unsorted PBMC with a Qiagen kit on a QIAcube, with processing performed in batches of 12 samples. The immunoSEQ hsTCRB v3.0 assay was used at survey level resolution to sequence the TRB variable region. A depth of 40,000-50,000 T-cell genomes per sample was targeted for TRB sequencing. TRB libraries were pooled and sequenced on an Illumina MiSeq using a v3 150-cycle kit. The source study handled its data this way. Analysis of repertoires was carried out in R inside a reproducible Nextflow workflow spanning QC, data transformation and analysis. LymphoSeq2, an R package for AIRR-Seq data exploration, was used to implement custom analyses. A few samples that produced fewer than 5000 total TRB sequences were removed, so 150 to 200 HIV repertoires were analyzed. Of the 188 retained HIV repertoires, approximately 60 were collected before and 120 to 130 after ART initiation. Repertoires were downsampled to 5000 TRB nucleotide sequences, with summary statistics averaged over 100 downsampling iterations. TRB sequences were retained for analysis only if CDR3 regions of at least seven amino acids were present. A Shannon entropy-derived clonality score and the Gini coefficient were used to measure diversity. In the repertoire networks, any two of the top 5000 CDR3 amino acid sequences were linked whenever the two sequences differed by an edit distance of one. GLIPH2 predicted antigen specificity groups and MHC restriction for TRB CDR3 amino acid sequences. Known CMV, EBV, HIV or tissue antigen associations were flagged by matching CDR3 amino acid sequences against VDJdb and McPAS-TCR. Pre-ART, post-ART and control groups were compared with Wilcoxon signed-rank tests and Holm-Bonferroni correction. The clones in this table, taken by TCRdb from immuneACCESS, are in-frame only. Not every clone is retained; where verified, under half of the shortfall comes from an unresolved V gene, and the cause of the rest is unknown. V and J calls and clone size are those listed in that table; D and trimming were worked out from the DNA. This sample comprises 35,000 to 45,000 clones, under 85% of them detected only once. 6.2% of the sample is taken by the ten largest.

Including the terminal cysteine and phenylalanine, the CDR3 comprises 14 residues. Of the read, only the CDR3 DNA is kept; its 42 bases are in frame from base 1. Between the V and J ends, shortened by 7 bases and 0 bases respectively, the junction contains 13 bases. CDR1 and CDR2, looked up from the germline V gene, are MNHEY and SVGAGI. The specimen comprised unsorted PBMCs, sampled 1 year after starting antiretroviral therapy. The sequence links TRBV6-5 to TRBJ2-7; TRBD1 is possibly the D segment (5 matching bases). This TCR came from a man aged 18 to 30 with HIV. CDR3 region: CASTLTESSYEQYF. The nucleotides are TGTGCCAGCACCCTGACAGAAAGCTCCTACGAGCAGTACTTC.